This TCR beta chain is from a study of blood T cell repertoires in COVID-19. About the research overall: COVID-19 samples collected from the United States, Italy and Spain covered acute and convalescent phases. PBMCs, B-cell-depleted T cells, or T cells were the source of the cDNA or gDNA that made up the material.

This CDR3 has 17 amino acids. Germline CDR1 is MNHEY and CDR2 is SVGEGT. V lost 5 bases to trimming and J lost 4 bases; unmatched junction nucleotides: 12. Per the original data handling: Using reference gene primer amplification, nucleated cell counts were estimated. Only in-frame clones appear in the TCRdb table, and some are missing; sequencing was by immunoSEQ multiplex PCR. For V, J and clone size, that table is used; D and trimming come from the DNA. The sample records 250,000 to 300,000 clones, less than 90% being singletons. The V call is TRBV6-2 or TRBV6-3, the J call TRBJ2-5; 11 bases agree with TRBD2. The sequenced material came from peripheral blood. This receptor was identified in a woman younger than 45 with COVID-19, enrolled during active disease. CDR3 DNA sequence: TGTGCCAGCAGTGACCACACTACTAGCGGGGGCCGAGAGACCCAGTACTTC. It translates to CASSDHTTSGGRETQYF.